This T cell receptor (beta chain) originates from a study of blood T cell repertoires in COVID-19. Looking at the study overall: PBMCs, B-cell-depleted T cells, or T cells were the source of the cDNA or gDNA that made up the material.

Assay: immunoSEQ multiplex PCR; the TCRdb copy retains only in-frame clones and omits some. In the table there are roughly 150,000 clones, roughly 80% of which are singletons. V dropped 0 bases and J dropped 5; count of bases not matched to a gene: 4. Germline CDR1 and CDR2: SGDLS and YYNGEE. The CDR3 runs 14 residues. Input material: peripheral blood. The chain has TRBV9 and TRBJ2-5; TRBD2 aligns across 7 bases. The clonotype originates from a man in his 60s with acute or convalescent COVID-19. For the CDR3, the DNA is TGTGCCAGCAGCGTAGCGGGAGCGGGGGAGACCCAGTACTTC. Residues: CASSVAGAGETQYF.